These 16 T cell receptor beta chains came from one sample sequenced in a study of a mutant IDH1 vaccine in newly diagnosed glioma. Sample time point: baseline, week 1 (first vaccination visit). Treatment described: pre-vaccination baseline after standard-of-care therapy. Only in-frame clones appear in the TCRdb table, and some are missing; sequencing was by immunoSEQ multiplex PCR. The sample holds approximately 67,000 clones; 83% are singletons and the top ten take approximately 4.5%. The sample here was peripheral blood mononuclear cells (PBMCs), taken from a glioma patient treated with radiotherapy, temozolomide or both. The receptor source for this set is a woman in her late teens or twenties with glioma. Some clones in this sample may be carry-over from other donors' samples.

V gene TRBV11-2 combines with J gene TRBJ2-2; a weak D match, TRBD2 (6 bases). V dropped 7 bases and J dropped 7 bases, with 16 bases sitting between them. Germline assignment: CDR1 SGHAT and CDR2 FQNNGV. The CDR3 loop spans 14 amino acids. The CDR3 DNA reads TGTGCCAGCACCTCCGGCGGGATTGGCGGGGAGCTGTTTTTT. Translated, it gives CASTSGGIGGELFF.

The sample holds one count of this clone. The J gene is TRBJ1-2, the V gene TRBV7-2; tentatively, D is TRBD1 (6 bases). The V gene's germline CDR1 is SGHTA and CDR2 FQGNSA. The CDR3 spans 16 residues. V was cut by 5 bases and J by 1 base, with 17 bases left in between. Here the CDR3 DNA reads TGTGCCAGCAGCCGTCGCCCGGACAGTCATAACTATGGCTACACCTTC. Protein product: CASSRRPDSHNYGYTF.

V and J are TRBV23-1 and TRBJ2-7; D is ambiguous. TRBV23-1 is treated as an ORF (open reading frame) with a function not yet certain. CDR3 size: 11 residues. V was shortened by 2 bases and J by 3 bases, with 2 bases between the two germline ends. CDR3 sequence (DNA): TGCGCCAGCAGTCAAGGCTACGAGCAGTACTTC. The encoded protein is CASSQGYEQYF.

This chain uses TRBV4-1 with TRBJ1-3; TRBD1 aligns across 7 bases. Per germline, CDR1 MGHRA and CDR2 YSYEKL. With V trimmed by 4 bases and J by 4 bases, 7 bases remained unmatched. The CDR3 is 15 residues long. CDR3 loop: CASSLTQGIGNTIYF. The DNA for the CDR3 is TGCGCCAGCAGCCTAACACAGGGGATCGGAAACACCATATATTTT.

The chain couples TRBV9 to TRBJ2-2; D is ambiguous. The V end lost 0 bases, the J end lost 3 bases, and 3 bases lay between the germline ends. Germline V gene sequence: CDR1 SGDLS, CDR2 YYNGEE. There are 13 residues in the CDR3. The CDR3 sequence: CASSVEDTGELFF. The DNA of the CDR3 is TGTGCCAGCAGCGTAGAAGACACCGGGGAGCTGTTTTTT.

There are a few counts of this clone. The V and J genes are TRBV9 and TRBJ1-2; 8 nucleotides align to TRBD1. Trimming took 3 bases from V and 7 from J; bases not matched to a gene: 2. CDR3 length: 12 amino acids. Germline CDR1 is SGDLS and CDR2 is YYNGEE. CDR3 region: CASSGTGPGYTF. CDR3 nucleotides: TGTGCCAGCAGCGGGACAGGGCCTGGCTACACCTTC.

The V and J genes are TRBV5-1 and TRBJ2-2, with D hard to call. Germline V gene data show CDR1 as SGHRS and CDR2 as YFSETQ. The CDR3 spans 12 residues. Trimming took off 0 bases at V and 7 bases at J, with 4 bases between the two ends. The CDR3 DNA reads TGCGCCAGCAGCTTGGAACTCGGGGAGCTGTTTTTT. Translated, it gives CASSLELGELFF.

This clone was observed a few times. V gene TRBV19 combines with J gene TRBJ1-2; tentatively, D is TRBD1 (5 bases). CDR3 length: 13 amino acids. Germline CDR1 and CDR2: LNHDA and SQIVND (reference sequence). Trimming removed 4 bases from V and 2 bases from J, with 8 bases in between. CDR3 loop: CASSKWDNYGYTF. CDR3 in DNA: TGTGCCAGTAGTAAATGGGACAACTATGGCTACACCTTC.

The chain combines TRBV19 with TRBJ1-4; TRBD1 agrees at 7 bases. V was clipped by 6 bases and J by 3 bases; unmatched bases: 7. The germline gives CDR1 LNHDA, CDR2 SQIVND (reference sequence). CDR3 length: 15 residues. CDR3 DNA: TGTGCCAGTAGCTCACAGGGGTCAGCTAATGAAAAACTGTTTTTT. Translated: CASSSQGSANEKLFF. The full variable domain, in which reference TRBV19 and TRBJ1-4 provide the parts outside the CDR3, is DGGITQSPKYLFRKEGQNVTLSCEQNLNHDAMYWYRQDPGQGLRLIYYSQIVNDFQKGDIAEGYSVSREKKESFPLTVTSAQKNPTAFYLCASSSQGSANEKLFFGSGTQLSVL.

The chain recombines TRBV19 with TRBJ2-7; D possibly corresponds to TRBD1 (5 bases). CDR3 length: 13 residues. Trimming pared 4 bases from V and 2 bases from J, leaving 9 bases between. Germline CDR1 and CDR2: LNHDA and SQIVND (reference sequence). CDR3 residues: CASSKGSTYEQYF. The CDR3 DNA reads TGTGCCAGTAGTAAGGGGTCAACCTACGAGCAGTACTTC.

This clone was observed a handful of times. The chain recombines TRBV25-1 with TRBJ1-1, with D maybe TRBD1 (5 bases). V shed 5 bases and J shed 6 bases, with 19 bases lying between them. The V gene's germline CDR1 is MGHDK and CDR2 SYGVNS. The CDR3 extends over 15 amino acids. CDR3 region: CASSHAPPQGSEAFF. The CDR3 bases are TGTGCCAGCAGTCACGCACCTCCCCAGGGCTCTGAAGCTTTCTTT.

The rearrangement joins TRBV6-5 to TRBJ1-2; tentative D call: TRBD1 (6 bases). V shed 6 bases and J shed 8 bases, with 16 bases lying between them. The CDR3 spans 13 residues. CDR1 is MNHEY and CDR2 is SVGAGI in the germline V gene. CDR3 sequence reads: CASSRDTWRGYTF. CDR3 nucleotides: TGTGCCAGCAGCCGGGACACCTGGCGAGGCTACACCTTC.

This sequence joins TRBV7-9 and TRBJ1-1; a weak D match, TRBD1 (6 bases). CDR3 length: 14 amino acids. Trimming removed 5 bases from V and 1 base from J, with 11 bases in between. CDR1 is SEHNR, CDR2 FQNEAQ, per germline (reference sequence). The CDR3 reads CASSASRGNTEAFF. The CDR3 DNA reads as TGTGCCAGCAGCGCGAGCAGGGGGAACACTGAAGCTTTCTTT. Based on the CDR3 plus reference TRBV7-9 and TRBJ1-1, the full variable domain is DTGVSQNPRHKITKRGQNVTFRCDPISEHNRLYWYRQTLGQGPEFLTYFQNEAQLEKSRLLSDRFSAERPKGSFSTLEIQRTEQGDSAMYLCASSASRGNTEAFFGQGTRLTVV.

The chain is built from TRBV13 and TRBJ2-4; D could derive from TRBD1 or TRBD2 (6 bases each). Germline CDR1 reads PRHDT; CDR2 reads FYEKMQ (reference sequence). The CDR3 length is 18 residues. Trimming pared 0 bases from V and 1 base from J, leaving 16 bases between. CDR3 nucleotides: TGTGCCAGCAGCTTAGGCTTAAGGGGGGCCAGGGCCAAAAACATTCAGTACTTC. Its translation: CASSLGLRGARAKNIQYF.

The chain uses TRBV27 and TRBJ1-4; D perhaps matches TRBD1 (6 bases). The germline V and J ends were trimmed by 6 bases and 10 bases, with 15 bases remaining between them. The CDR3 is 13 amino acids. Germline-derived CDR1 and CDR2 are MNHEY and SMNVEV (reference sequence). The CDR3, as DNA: TGTGCCAGCAGCCCAATAGGGGGGAGAAAACTGTTTTTT. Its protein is CASSPIGGRKLFF.

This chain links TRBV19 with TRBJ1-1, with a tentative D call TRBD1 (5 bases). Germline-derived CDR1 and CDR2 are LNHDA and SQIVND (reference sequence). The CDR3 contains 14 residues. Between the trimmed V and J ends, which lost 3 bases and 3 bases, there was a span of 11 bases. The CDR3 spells CASSISGGYTEAFF. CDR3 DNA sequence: TGTGCCAGTAGTATTTCGGGGGGTTACACTGAAGCTTTCTTT.